This passage covers 24 T cell receptor beta chains from one sample sequenced in a study of T cell changes during pregnancy in multiple sclerosis. Measured with immunoSEQ multiplex PCR; TCRdb has only the in-frame clones, and not every one. The sample includes roughly 49,000 clones, almost 95% seen only once; the top ten take approximately 0.4%. Sequenced material: CD4+ T cells from peripheral blood mononuclear cells, taken in the second trimester of pregnancy. The receptors were sampled from a female donor in good health, enrolled as a control in a pregnancy study.

This chain joins TRBV7-6 and TRBJ1-3; maybe TRBD1 (5 bases). Germline values: CDR1 SGHVS, CDR2 FNYEAQ. CDR3 length: 15 amino acids. V was clipped by 1 base and J by 5 bases, with 12 bases between them. CDR3 nucleotide sequence: TGTGCCAGCAGCTTAGGGGGCGCCTTGAGAAACACCATATATTTT. Translated: CASSLGGALRNTIYF. The full variable domain, rest sourced from reference TRBV7-6 and TRBJ1-3, is GAGVSQSPRYKVTKRGQDVALRCDPISGHVSLYWYRQALGQGPEFLTYFNYEAQQDKSGLPNDRFSAERPEGSISTLTIQRTEQRDSAMYRCASSLGGALRNTIYFGEGSWLTVV.

The chain combines TRBV30 with TRBJ1-1; a weak D match, TRBD1 (5 bases). The CDR3 runs 13 residues. CDR1 and CDR2 from the germline V gene are GTSNPN and SVGIG (reference sequence). V was shortened by 4 bases and J by 5 bases, with 14 bases between the two germline ends. This chain's CDR3 is CAWTQGGLTEAFF. The DNA of the CDR3 is TGTGCCTGGACCCAGGGAGGCTTAACTGAAGCTTTCTTT.

This rearrangement joins TRBV2 to TRBJ2-1, with D possibly being TRBD2 (6 bases). CDR1 is SNHLY, CDR2 FYNNEI, per germline. The germline V and J ends were trimmed by 8 bases and 10 bases, with 9 bases remaining between them. The CDR3 spans 10 residues. Here the CDR3 reads CASARGEQFF. CDR3 bases: TGTGCCAGCGCTCGGGGGGAGCAGTTCTTC.

The rearrangement joins TRBV4-2 to TRBJ1-2; D unresolved. CDR3 length: 11 amino acids. V dropped 0 bases and J dropped 8 bases, with 4 bases sitting between them. Germline V gene lookup returns CDR1 LGHNA and CDR2 YNFKEQ. CDR3 protein: CASSQDRGYTF. CDR3 DNA: TGTGCCAGCAGCCAAGATCGGGGCTACACCTTC.

The chain has TRBV9 and TRBJ1-2; 8 nucleotides agree with TRBD1. J was trimmed by 8 bases and V by 3 bases; bases with no gene match: 12. The CDR3 is 15 amino acids. The germline V gene encodes CDR1 SGDLS and CDR2 YYNGEE. DNA of the CDR3: TGTGCCAGCAGCGCCGGGACAGGCTTTATGGAGGGCTACACCTTC. This gives the protein CASSAGTGFMEGYTF.

The V call is TRBV7-6, the J call TRBJ2-5, with 12 bases matching TRBD2. Losses at the gene ends were 2 bases for V and 4 bases for J; bases not matched to a gene: 5. Germline V gives CDR1 SGHVS, CDR2 FNYEAQ. This CDR3 region has 16 residues. The CDR3 nucleotides are TGTGCCAGCAGCTTATGGCCTAGCGGGGGGGGAGAGACCCAGTACTTC. Translation: CASSLWPSGGGETQYF. The whole variable domain, filled in from reference TRBV7-6 and TRBJ2-5, reads GAGVSQSPRYKVTKRGQDVALRCDPISGHVSLYWYRQALGQGPEFLTYFNYEAQQDKSGLPNDRFSAERPEGSISTLTIQRTEQRDSAMYRCASSLWPSGGGETQYFGPGTRLLVL.

The chain links TRBV5-1 to TRBJ1-4, with TRBD1 as a possible D gene (5 bases). The length of the CDR3 is 15 residues. V lost 4 bases and J 2 bases, leaving 12 bases between the germline ends. CDR1 SGHRS and CDR2 YFSETQ come from the germline V gene. The CDR3 bases are TGCGCCAGCAGCCCCACTCGGGGGACTAATGAAAAACTGTTTTTT. Translating gives CASSPTRGTNEKLFF.

With respect to this clone: Sequence at one end of the junction differs from germline and may be a read error. V gene TRBV7-7 combines with J gene TRBJ2-3, with 7 bases fitting TRBD1. The length of the CDR3 is 13 residues. CDR1 and CDR2 (germline): SSHAT, FNYEAQ (reference sequence). The CDR3 DNA is TGTGCTAGCAGCCTCGGGACAGCCGATACGCAGTATTTT. Protein sequence: CASSLGTADTQYF.

The chain has TRBV6-4 and TRBJ2-1; 8 bases fit TRBD1. The CDR3 has 13 residues. The germline V gene has CDR1 MRHNA and CDR2 SNTAGT. After removal of 6 bases from V and 7 bases from J, the junction contained 5 bases not matched to a gene. CDR3: CASSADRANEQFF. In DNA, the CDR3 is TGTGCCAGCAGCGCGGACAGGGCAAATGAGCAGTTCTTC.

This clone has just one count. V gene TRBV6-6 combines with J gene TRBJ1-2, with a tentative D call TRBD1 (6 bases). The germline V gene has CDR1 MNHNY and CDR2 SVGAGI (reference sequence). Trimming left V 6 bases short and J 7 bases short, with 18 bases between. The CDR3 consists of 14 residues. As DNA, the CDR3 is TGTGCCAGCAGATCGGGCTCAGGGGAGAGTGGCTACACCTTC. Its translation: CASRSGSGESGYTF.

This clone was detected only once. V usage is TRBV11-2 and J usage is TRBJ2-3, with 7 bases fitting TRBD2. Unmatched junction bases numbered 8, after V lost 4 bases and J lost 1 base. Germline loops: CDR1 SGHAT, CDR2 FQNNGV. The CDR3 consists of 16 residues. CDR3 bases: TGTGCCAGCAGCTCCTATTATCGGGGGGGCACAGATACGCAGTATTTT. Translated, it gives CASSSYYRGGTDTQYF.

As DNA, the CDR3 is TGCGCCAGCAGCTTGCATCCGGGACAGAATGAAAAACTGTTTTTT. Protein sequence: CASSLHPGQNEKLFF. The V and J genes are TRBV5-1 and TRBJ1-4, with 7 bases identical to TRBD1. The CDR3 length is 15 residues. Trimming removed 1 base from V and 5 bases from J; junction bases left unmatched: 5. Germline lookup yields CDR1 SGHRS and CDR2 YFSETQ. Combining the CDR3 with reference TRBV5-1 and TRBJ1-4 gives the whole variable domain KAGVTQTPRYLIKTRGQQVTLSCSPISGHRSVSWYQQTPGQGLQFLFEYFSETQRNKGNFPGRFSGRQFSNSRSEMNVSTLELGDSALYLCASSLHPGQNEKLFFGSGTQLSVL.

The rearrangement uses TRBV5-4 and TRBJ2-4, with D hard to call. This CDR3 spans 14 amino acids. Trimming left V 4 bases short and J 8 bases short, with 16 bases between. Germline loops: CDR1 SGHNT, CDR2 YYREEE (reference sequence). The DNA for the CDR3 is TGTGCCAGCAGCGTGGACGGAGCTCGGGACATTCAGTACTTC. It encodes CASSVDGARDIQYF. Full variable domain (rest looked up from reference TRBV5-4 and TRBJ2-4): ETGVTQSPTHLIKTRGQQVTLRCSSQSGHNTVSWYQQALGQGPQFIFQYYREEENGRGNFPPRFSGLQFPNYSSELNVNALELDDSALYLCASSVDGARDIQYFGAGTRLSVL.

The gene calls are TRBV5-5 and TRBJ2-1, with D possibly matching TRBD2 (6 bases). Trimming pared 1 base from V and 8 bases from J, leaving 19 bases between. The CDR3 is 16 residues long. CDR1 and CDR2 (germline): SGHKS, YYEKEE (reference sequence). CDR3 loop: CASSLKLAREDDEQFF. The CDR3 DNA is TGTGCCAGCAGCTTGAAATTGGCCAGGGAGGACGATGAGCAGTTCTTC.

The CDR3 bases are TGTGCCGGGCAGGTAGGGTTAGCGGGTGAAGAGACCCAGTACTTC. Protein: CAGQVGLAGEETQYF. This sequence joins TRBV2 and TRBJ2-5; 7 positions agree with TRBD2. V gave up 11 bases and J gave up 3 bases; unmatched junction bases: 15. Germline V CDR1 and CDR2: SNHLY, FYNNEI. The CDR3 has 15 residues.

This chain links TRBV7-9 with TRBJ2-5, with 9 positions matching TRBD2. V lost 5 bases to trimming and J lost 1 base; unmatched junction nucleotides: 8. The CDR3 has 16 residues. From germline, CDR1 is SEHNR and CDR2 FQNEAQ (reference sequence). The CDR3 loop is CASSLGVAGVQETQYF. DNA for the CDR3: TGTGCCAGCAGCCTGGGGGTAGCGGGGGTCCAAGAGACCCAGTACTTC. The full variable domain, with the rest looked up from reference TRBV7-9 and TRBJ2-5, is DTGVSQNPRHKITKRGQNVTFRCDPISEHNRLYWYRQTLGQGPEFLTYFQNEAQLEKSRLLSDRFSAERPKGSFSTLEIQRTEQGDSAMYLCASSLGVAGVQETQYFGPGTRLLVL.

This clone has only one observation. V gene TRBV7-2 combines with J gene TRBJ1-3, with a possible D match to TRBD1 (6 bases). V lost 1 base and J 3 bases, leaving 13 bases between the germline ends. CDR1 and CDR2 from the germline V gene are SGHTA and FQGNSA. The length of the CDR3 is 16 residues. The CDR3 sequence: CASSLGWSGVGNTIYF. CDR3 bases: TGTGCCAGCAGCTTAGGTTGGTCAGGGGTTGGAAACACCATATATTTT.

The genes are TRBV4-2 and TRBJ1-2, with D hard to call. CDR1 LGHNA and CDR2 YNFKEQ come from the germline V gene. V was trimmed by 1 base and J by 5 bases, leaving 11 bases between them. The CDR3 has 14 residues. DNA of the CDR3: TGTGCCAGCAGCCAAGGGGAGACAAATTATGGCTACACCTTC. It specifies CASSQGETNYGYTF.

This clone was counted a few times. The chain recombines TRBV30 with TRBJ2-3, with TRBD2 as a possible D gene (5 bases). V was shortened by 0 bases and J by 0 bases, with 13 bases between the two germline ends. Germline V gives CDR1 GTSNPN, CDR2 SVGIG (reference sequence). The CDR3 length is 16 residues. The chain's CDR3 is CAWSVPGSTSTDTQYF. The CDR3 DNA is TGTGCCTGGAGTGTACCGGGATCTACTAGCACAGATACGCAGTATTTT.

This clone has just one count. The rearrangement joins TRBV30 to TRBJ2-3; a possible D gene is TRBD2 (6 bases). The germline V and J ends were trimmed by 6 bases and 0 bases, with 13 bases remaining between them. Germline V CDR1 and CDR2: GTSNPN, SVGIG (reference sequence). The CDR3 is 14 amino acids. The CDR3, as DNA: TGTGCCTGCAAGCCCGGGACTAGCACAGATACGCAGTATTTT. Protein product: CACKPGTSTDTQYF.

The chain employs TRBV5-1 and TRBJ1-2; D may be TRBD1 (5 bases). Germline CDR1 is SGHRS and CDR2 is YFSETQ. This CDR3 is built from 15 residues. The germline V and J ends were trimmed by 1 base and 4 bases, with 14 bases remaining between them. The CDR3 nucleotides read TGCGCCAGCAGCTTGACACAGGCAGGATCCTATGGCTACACCTTC. It specifies CASSLTQAGSYGYTF.

This rearrangement joins TRBV11-2 to TRBJ2-1; TRBD2 matches 9 bases. CDR1 is SGHAT and CDR2 is FQNNGV in the germline V gene. Trimming removed 0 bases from V and 8 bases from J; junction bases left unmatched: 5. CDR3 length: 15 amino acids. This chain's CDR3 is CASSLERGGLDEQFF. CDR3 DNA sequence: TGTGCCAGCAGCTTAGAGCGGGGGGGCCTCGATGAGCAGTTCTTC.

The chain employs TRBV19 and TRBJ1-5, with 7 bases that match TRBD1. The CDR3 totals 17 residues. After removal of 8 bases from V and 10 bases from J, the junction contained 23 bases not matched to a gene. Germline loops: CDR1 LNHDA, CDR2 SQIVND (reference sequence). CDR3 sequence (DNA): TGTGCCAGTGAGGGGGCGGAGGGGGTAAGGGGAATCAAACCCCAGCATTTT. It is translated as CASEGAEGVRGIKPQHF. Supplemented by reference TRBV19 and TRBJ1-5, the full variable domain reads DGGITQSPKYLFRKEGQNVTLSCEQNLNHDAMYWYRQDPGQGLRLIYYSQIVNDFQKGDIAEGYSVSREKKESFPLTVTSAQKNPTAFYLCASEGAEGVRGIKPQHFGDGTRLSIL.

The chain links TRBV4-1 to TRBJ2-7; 7 nucleotides agree with TRBD1. The germline CDR1 and CDR2 sequences are MGHRA and YSYEKL. This CDR3 region has 17 residues. With 4 bases clipped from V and 0 bases from J, the junction kept 12 bases outside the gene matches. The CDR3 protein is CASSRPSDGTVSYEQYF. CDR3 DNA: TGCGCCAGCAGCCGCCCGTCGGACGGGACAGTCTCCTACGAGCAGTACTTC.